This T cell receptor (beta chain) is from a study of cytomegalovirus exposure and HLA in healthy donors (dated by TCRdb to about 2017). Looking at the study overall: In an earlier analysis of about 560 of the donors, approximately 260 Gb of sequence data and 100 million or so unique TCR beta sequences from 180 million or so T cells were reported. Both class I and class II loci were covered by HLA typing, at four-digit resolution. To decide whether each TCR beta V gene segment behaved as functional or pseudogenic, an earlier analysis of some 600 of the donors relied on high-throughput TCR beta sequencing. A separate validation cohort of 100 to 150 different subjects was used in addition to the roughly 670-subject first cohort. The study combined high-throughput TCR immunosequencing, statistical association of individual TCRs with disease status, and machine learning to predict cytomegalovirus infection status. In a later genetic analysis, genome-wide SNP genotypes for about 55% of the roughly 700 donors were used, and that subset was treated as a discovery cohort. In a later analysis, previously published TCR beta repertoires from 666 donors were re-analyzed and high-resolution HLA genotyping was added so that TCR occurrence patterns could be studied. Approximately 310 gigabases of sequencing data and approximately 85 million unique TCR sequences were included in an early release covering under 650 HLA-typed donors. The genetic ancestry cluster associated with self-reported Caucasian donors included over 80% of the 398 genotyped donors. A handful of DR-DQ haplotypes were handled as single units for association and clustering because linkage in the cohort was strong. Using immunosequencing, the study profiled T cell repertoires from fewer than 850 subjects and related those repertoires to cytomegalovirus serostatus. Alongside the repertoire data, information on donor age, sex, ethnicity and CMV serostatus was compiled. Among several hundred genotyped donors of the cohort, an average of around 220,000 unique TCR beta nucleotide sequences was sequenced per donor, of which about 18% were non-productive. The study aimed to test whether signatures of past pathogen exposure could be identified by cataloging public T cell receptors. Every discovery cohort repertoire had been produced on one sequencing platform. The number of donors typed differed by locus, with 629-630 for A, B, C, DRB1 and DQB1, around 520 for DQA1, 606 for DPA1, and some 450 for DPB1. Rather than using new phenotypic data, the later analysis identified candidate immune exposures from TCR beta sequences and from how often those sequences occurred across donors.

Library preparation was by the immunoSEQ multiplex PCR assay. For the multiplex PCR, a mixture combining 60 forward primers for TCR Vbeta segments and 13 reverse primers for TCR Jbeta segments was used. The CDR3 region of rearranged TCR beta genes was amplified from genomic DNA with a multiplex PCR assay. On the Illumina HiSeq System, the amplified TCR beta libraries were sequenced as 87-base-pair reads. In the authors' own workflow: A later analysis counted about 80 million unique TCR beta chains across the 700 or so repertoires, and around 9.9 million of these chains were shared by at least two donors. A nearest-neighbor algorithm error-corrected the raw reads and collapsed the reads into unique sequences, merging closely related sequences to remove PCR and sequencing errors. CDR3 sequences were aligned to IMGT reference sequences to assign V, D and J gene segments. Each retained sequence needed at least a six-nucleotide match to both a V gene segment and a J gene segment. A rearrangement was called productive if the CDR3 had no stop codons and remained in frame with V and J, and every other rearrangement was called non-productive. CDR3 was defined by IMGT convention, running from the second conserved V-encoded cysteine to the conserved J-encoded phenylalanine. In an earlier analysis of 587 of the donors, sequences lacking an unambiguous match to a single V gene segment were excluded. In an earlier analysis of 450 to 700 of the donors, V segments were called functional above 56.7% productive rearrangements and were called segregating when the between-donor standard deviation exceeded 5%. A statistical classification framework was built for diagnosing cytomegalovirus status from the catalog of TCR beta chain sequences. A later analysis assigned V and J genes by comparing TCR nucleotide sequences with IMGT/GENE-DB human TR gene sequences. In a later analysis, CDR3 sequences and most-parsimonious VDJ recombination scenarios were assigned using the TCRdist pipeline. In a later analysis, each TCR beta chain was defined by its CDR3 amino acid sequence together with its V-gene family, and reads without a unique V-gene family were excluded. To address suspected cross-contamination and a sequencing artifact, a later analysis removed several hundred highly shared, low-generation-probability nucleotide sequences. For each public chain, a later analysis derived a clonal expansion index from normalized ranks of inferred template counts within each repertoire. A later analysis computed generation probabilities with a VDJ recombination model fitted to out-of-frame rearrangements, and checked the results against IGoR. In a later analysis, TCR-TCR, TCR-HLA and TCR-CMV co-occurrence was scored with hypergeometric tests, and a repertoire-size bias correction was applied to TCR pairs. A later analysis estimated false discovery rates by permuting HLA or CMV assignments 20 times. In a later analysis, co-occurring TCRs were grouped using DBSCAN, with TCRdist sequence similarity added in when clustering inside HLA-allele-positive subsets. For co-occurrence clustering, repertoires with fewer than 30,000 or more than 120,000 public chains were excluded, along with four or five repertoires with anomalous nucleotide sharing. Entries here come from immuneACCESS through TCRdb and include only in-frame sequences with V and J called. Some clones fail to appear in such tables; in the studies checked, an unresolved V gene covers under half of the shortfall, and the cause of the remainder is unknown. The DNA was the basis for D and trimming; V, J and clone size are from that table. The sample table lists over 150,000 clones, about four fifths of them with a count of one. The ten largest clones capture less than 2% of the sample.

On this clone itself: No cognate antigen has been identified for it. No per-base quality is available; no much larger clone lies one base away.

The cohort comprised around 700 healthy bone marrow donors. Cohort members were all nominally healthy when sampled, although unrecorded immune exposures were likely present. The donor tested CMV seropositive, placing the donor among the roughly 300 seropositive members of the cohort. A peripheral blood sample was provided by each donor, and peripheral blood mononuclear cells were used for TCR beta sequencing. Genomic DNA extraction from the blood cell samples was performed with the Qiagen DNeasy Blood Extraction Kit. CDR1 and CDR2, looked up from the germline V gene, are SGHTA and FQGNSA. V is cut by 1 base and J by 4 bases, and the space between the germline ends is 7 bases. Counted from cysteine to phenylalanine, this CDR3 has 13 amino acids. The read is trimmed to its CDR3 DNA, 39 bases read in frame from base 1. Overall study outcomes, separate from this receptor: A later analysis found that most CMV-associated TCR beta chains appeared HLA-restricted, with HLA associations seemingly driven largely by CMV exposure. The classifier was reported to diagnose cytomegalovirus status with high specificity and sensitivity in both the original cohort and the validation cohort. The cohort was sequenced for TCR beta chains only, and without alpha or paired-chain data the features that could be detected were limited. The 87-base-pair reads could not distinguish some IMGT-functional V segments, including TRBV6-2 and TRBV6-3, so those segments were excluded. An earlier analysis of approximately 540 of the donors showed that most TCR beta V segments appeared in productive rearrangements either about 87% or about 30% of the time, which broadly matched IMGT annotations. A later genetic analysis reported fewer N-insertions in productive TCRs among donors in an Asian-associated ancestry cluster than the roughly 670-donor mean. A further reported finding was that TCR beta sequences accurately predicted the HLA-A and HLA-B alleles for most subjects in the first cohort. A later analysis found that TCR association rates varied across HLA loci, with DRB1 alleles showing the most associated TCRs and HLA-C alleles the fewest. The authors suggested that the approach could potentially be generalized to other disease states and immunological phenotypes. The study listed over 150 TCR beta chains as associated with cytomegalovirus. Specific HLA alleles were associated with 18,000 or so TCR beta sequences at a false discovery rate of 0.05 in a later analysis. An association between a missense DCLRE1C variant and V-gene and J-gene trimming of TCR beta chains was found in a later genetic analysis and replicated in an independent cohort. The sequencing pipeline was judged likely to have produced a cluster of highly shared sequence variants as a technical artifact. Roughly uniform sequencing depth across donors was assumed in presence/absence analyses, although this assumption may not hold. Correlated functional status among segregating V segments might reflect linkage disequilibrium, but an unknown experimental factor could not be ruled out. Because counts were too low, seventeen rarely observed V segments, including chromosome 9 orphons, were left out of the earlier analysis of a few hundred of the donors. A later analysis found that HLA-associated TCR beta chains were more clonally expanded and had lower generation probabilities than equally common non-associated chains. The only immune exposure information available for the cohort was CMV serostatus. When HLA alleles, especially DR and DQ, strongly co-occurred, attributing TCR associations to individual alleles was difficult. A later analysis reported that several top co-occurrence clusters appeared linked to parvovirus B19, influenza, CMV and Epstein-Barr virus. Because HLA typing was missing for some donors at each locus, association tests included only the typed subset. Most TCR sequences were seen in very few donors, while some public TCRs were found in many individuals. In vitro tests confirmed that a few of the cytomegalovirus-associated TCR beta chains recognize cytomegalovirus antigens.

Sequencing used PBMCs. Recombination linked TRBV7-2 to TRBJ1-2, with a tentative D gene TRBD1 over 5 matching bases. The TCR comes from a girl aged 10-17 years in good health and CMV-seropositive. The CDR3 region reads CASSLGQPYGYTF. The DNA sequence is TGTGCCAGCAGCTTAGGACAGCCCTATGGCTACACCTTC.